The TCR beta chain under discussion was sequenced for a study of blood T cell repertoires in COVID-19. Study details: The origin of the acute and convalescent COVID-19 samples was the United States, Italy and Spain.

The V end lost 3 bases, the J end lost 0 bases, and 11 bases lay between the germline ends. The CDR3 totals 14 residues. Germline V gene sequence: CDR1 DFQATT, CDR2 SNEGSKA (reference sequence). In the authors' workflow: From reference gene primer amplification, estimates of nucleated cell counts were derived. The protocol was immunoSEQ multiplex PCR, while the TCRdb copy is restricted to in-frame clones and leaves out a portion. V, J and clone size derive from that table, while D and trimming were established from the DNA sequence. The sample carries approximately 500,000 clones, 70% to 90% recorded once.

The source of this sequence is a human donor in a cohort sampled during active COVID-19. The chain combines TRBV20-1 with TRBJ1-1, with D hard to call. The sample taken for sequencing was peripheral blood. The CDR3 nucleotides read TGCAGTGCTAGTAACCAATCGGTGAACACTGAAGCTTTCTTT. Protein: CSASNQSVNTEAFF.